This T cell receptor (beta chain) was identified during a study of CD8 T cells in Susac syndrome. RNA was extracted with the RNeasy kit, and a quantity of 0.5 to 1 ug was reverse transcribed using random hexamers. An immunoSEQ multiplex PCR amplified TCR beta CDR3 over 54 Vbeta and 13 Jbeta. TCRdb reprocessed the immunoSEQ multiplex PCR reads with MiXCR, giving one entry per CDR3 protein. Of about 180,000 distinct CDR3 sequences in the sample, almost 96% are singletons; the top ten hold roughly 0.095%. Trimming took off 1 base at V and 9 bases at J, with 16 bases between the two ends. This CDR3 contains 15 residues. The germline CDR1 and CDR2 sequences are MNHEY and SVGEGT. TCR beta from blood CD8+ and CD4+ T cells was sequenced. TEMRA cells were enriched by FACS, while CD8+ and CD4+ T cells were obtained through a negative isolation that was performed magnetically. This clonotype was seen only once.

This chain uses TRBV6-2 or TRBV6-3 with TRBJ2-1; TRBD1 is a possible D gene (5 bases). The TCR sequence derives from a human donor with multiple sclerosis. Material for sequencing was CD4+ T cells from PBMCs. The CDR3, as DNA: TGTGCCAGCAGTTACTTGGGGCAGGGTAACGGTGAGCAGTTCTTC. Translated: CASSYLGQGNGEQFF.